This T cell receptor (beta chain) appears in the sequencing data of a study of blood T cells in healthy people across ages. Study results and caveats: A strong correlation between TCR beta diversity and naive T cell percentage was seen.

Every donor gave ten milliliters of peripheral blood. Per the germline V gene, CDR1 is DFQATT and CDR2 is SNEGSKA (reference sequence). CDR3 length: 16 residues. V was cut by 0 bases and J by 5 bases, with 19 bases left in between. This clonotype was picked up a small number of times. The antigen remains unidentified. A clone one base away is much larger, so this may be a read error. Alongside a J-beta primer mix, a sample-barcoded 5' primer served in a second PCR lasting about 7 to 12 cycles. Using its own MiXCR run on the 5' RACE reads, TCRdb lists one record per CDR3 protein. The repertoire holds 910,000 or so distinct CDR3 sequences, with about 51% as singletons.

Sequenced input: blood. The sequence came from a woman aged 55 to 70 in good health. The J gene is TRBJ2-5, the V gene TRBV20-1, with TRBD2 as a possible D gene (6 bases). The CDR3 DNA is TGCAGTGCTAGAGAAAGGGCCGGGAGTAGTTACGAGACCCAGTACTTC. Amino acid sequence: CSARERAGSSYETQYF.